The clone carrying this T cell receptor (beta chain) was counted a few times. All enrollees were roughly 18 to 89 years old and from fewer than 30 US areas. For recovered donors of Cohort 3, there were two negative PCRs, clearance, or symptom resolution. These data come from a study of blood T cell repertoires in COVID-19. Study information: Acute-phase and convalescent COVID-19 samples originated in the United States, Italy and Spain. From T cells, B-cell-depleted T cells, or PBMCs came the material, which was cDNA or gDNA.

The data were produced by immunoSEQ multiplex PCR, yet TCRdb's version contains in-frame clones alone and is incomplete. The sample has 200,000 to 250,000 clones; about 83% are singletons. The specimen was PBMCs or T cells enriched from blood (not recorded which). This receptor was taken from a woman aged 50 to 65 who had recovered from COVID-19.

CDR3 coding DNA: TGTGCCAGCAGTACGAGGACTAGCGGGATGTACTTC. This translates into CASSTRTSGMYF. V gene TRBV12-3 or TRBV12-4 combines with J gene TRBJ2-7, with 12 bases identical to TRBD2. This CDR3 contains 12 residues. The ends lost 5 bases at V and 12 bases at J; junction bases unmatched: 5.